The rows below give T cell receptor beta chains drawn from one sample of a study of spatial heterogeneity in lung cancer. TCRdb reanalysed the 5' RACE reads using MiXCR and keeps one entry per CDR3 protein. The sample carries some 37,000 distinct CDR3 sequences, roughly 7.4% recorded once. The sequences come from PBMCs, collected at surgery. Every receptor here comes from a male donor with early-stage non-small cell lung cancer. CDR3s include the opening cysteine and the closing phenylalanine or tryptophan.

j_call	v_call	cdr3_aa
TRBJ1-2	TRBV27	CASSEGQGTVSSHGYTF
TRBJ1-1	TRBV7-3	CASSLKPGGEAFF
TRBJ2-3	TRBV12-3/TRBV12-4	CASSLFGGSTDTQYF
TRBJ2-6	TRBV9	CASSVFPGGASGANVLTF
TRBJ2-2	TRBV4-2	CASSQVFGSGGQGTGELFF
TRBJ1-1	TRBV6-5	CASSYSPGFLTEAFF
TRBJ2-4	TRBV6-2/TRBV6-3	CASSRDRGAKNIQYF
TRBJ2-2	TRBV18	CASSPPGQALTRELFF
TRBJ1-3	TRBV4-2	CASSQGAEGRAGNTIYF
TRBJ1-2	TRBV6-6	CASTSPRDRAYGYTF
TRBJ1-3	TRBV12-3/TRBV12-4	CASSLAAPGGSGNTIYF
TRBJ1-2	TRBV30	CAWSRGQQNYGYTF
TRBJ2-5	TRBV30	CAWSVLTSQETQYF
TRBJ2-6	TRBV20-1	CSQSSKRGGRPYGANVLTF
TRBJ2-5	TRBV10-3	CAISDAGRAQETQYF
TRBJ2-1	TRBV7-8	CASSLKVSIRGYNEQFF
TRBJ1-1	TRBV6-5	CASSEDRVNTEAFF
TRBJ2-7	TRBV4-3	CASSLSGGVYEQYF
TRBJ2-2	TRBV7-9	CASSLVFSAGELFF
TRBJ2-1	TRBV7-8	CASSVTGTRNGNEQFF
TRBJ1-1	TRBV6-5	CASSYRGTGRTEAFF
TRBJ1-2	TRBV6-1	CASSERGTSYGYTF
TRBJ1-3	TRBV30	CAWAPDSGNTIYF
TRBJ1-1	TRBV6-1	CASSARDSPRAEAFF
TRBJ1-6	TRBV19	CASITGQGAPLYNSPLHF
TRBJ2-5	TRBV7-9	CASSLAGTSLETQYF
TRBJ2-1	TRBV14	CASSVRGGSSYNEQFF
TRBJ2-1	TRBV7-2	CASSLAVSTYNEQFF
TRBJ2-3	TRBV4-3	CASSRGGAIDTQYF
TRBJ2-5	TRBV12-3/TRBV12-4	CASSLGQGAETQYF
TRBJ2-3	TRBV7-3	CASSPGLASDTQYF
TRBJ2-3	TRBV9	CASSAYPGLTDTQYF
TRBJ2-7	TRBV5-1	CASSLEVPYEQYF
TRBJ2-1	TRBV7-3	CASSPRGLAGANEQFF
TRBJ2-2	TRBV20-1	CSARVDRTNTGELFF
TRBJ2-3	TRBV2	CASTPLSASGDTQYF
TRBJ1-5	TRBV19	CASRRQGPGNQPQHF
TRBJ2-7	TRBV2	CASSTHLYEQYF
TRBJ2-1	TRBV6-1	CASIHGRLTLPSQFF
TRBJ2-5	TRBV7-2	CASSLGYRTKETQYF
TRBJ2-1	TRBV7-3	CASSVDRGVYNEQFF
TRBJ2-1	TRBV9	CAGSLGSLRNELFF
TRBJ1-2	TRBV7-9	CASTRVGDDPGGYTF